The rows below give T cell receptor beta chains drawn from one sample of a study of post-analysis software for immune sequencing data. TCRdb ran MiXCR on the PCR reads and lists one entry per CDR3 protein. The table has fewer than 850,000 distinct CDR3 sequences, roughly 29% seen once. The sequenced sample consisted of blood. The receptor set was obtained from a girl aged 5-17 years with multiple sclerosis. Both conserved end residues are part of each CDR3. A D gene is named only where the DNA matches it firmly. Clone size, where shown, is once, few, many, or a class for clones that have expanded.

size: -; V: TRBV7-2; J: TRBJ2-3; length: 15; D: TRBD2; CDR3: CASSGSGKSGDTQYF; DNA: TGTGCCAGCAGCGGTAGCGGGAAATCAGGGGATACGCAGTATTTT
size: -; V: TRBV7-2; J: TRBJ1-1; length: 13; D: -; CDR3: CASSLWGATEAFF; DNA: TGTGCCAGCAGCTTGTGGGGTGCCACTGAAGCTTTCTTT
size: few; V: TRBV6-1; J: TRBJ1-2; length: 17; D: TRBD1; CDR3: CASRRPGQGDPNYGYTF; DNA: TGTGCCAGCAGACGACCGGGACAGGGGGACCCTAACTATGGCTACACCTTC
size: -; V: TRBV5-1; J: TRBJ2-3; length: 17; D: TRBD1; CDR3: CASSLGQGALSTDTQYF; DNA: TGCGCCAGCAGCTTAGGACAGGGGGCCTTGAGCACAGATACGCAGTATTTT
size: -; V: TRBV5-1; J: TRBJ1-2; length: 15; D: -; CDR3: CASSLTGQVGYGYTF; DNA: TGCGCCAGCAGCTTGACAGGGCAGGTGGGATATGGCTACACCTTC
size: -; V: TRBV7-9; J: TRBJ1-2; length: 18; D: TRBD1; CDR3: CASRTGPGQGSSPGGYTF; DNA: TGTGCCAGCAGGACGGGTCCGGGACAGGGAAGTAGTCCTGGCGGCTACACCTTC
size: -; V: TRBV2; J: TRBJ2-5; length: 14; D: -; CDR3: CAIKLTREQETQYF; DNA: TGTGCCATCAAACTTACCAGGGAACAAGAGACCCAGTACTTC
size: few; V: TRBV7-8; J: TRBJ1-5; length: 15; D: -; CDR3: CASSLFLGGDQPQHF; DNA: TGTGCCAGCAGCTTATTTCTCGGGGGGGACCAGCCCCAGCATTTT
size: -; V: TRBV29-1; J: TRBJ2-7; length: 12; D: -; CDR3: CSVAASGNEQYF; DNA: TGCAGCGTTGCTGCGTCGGGTAACGAGCAGTACTTC
size: -; V: TRBV29-1; J: TRBJ1-1; length: 11; D: -; CDR3: CSVLPGAEAFF; DNA: TGCAGCGTCCTCCCGGGAGCTGAAGCTTTCTTT
size: few; V: TRBV28; J: TRBJ2-1; length: 16; D: TRBD2; CDR3: CASSLQAGGVNNEQFF; DNA: TGTGCCAGCAGTCTACAAGCGGGGGGCGTAAACAATGAGCAGTTCTTC
size: -; V: TRBV20-1; J: TRBJ1-5; length: 15; D: -; CDR3: CSARRIPGYRDTQHF; DNA: TGCAGTGCTAGAAGAATCCCAGGATACCGGGACACCCAGCATTTT
size: -; V: TRBV7-9; J: TRBJ1-5; length: 18; D: -; CDR3: CASSLGSGRERRNQPQHF; DNA: TGTGCCAGCAGCTTGGGTTCAGGGCGGGAACGACGCAATCAGCCCCAGCATTTT
size: many; V: TRBV6-5; J: TRBJ2-3; length: 15; D: TRBD2; CDR3: CASSGGLAGTDTQYF; DNA: TGTGCCAGCAGTGGCGGACTAGCGGGCACAGATACGCAGTATTTT
size: -; V: TRBV20-1; J: TRBJ1-2; length: 15; D: -; CDR3: CSARGVWGDYYGYTF; DNA: TGCAGTGCTAGAGGCGTTTGGGGGGATTACTATGGCTACACCTTC
size: -; V: TRBV5-1; J: TRBJ2-3; length: 14; D: TRBD1; CDR3: CASSWDRFTDTQYF; DNA: TGCGCCAGCAGCTGGGACAGGTTCACAGATACGCAGTATTTT
size: -; V: TRBV6-5; J: TRBJ2-7; length: 14; D: -; CDR3: CASSGYSRGHEQYF; DNA: TGTGCCAGCAGTGGATACAGCAGGGGCCACGAGCAGTACTTC
size: many; V: TRBV6-5; J: TRBJ1-2; length: 15; D: -; CDR3: CASSYSPGINYGYTF; DNA: TGTGCCAGCAGTTATAGCCCGGGAATTAACTATGGCTACACCTTC
size: -; V: TRBV7-9; J: TRBJ2-7; length: 12; D: -; CDR3: CASSHSSGEQYF; DNA: TGTGCCAGCAGCCATTCGTCGGGCGAGCAGTACTTC
size: -; V: TRBV7-2; J: TRBJ2-1; length: 14; D: TRBD2; CDR3: CASSPTSGGNEQFF; DNA: TGTGCCAGCAGCCCGACTAGCGGAGGCAATGAGCAGTTCTTC
size: many; V: TRBV4-3; J: TRBJ2-3; length: 15; D: -; CDR3: CASSQEFRATDTQYF; DNA: TGCGCCAGCAGCCAAGAATTCAGGGCGACAGATACGCAGTATTTT
size: -; V: TRBV5-7; J: TRBJ2-1; length: 13; D: -; CDR3: CASSLGPGGGQFF; DNA: TGTGCCAGCAGCTTGGGACCTGGAGGTGGGCAGTTCTTC
size: few; V: TRBV6-5; J: TRBJ2-3; length: 15; D: -; CDR3: CASSYRRQYTDTQYF; DNA: TGTGCCAGCAGTTACCGGCGGCAGTACACAGATACGCAGTATTTT
size: -; V: TRBV29-1; J: TRBJ2-7; length: 11; D: -; CDR3: CSTSGQDEQYF; DNA: TGCAGCACCTCAGGGCAAGACGAGCAGTACTTC
size: -; V: TRBV7-8; J: TRBJ2-7; length: 16; D: TRBD1; CDR3: CASSFRRTGSPYEQYF; DNA: TGTGCCAGCAGCTTCCGGCGGACAGGGAGTCCCTACGAGCAGTACTTC
size: -; V: TRBV6-1; J: TRBJ2-7; length: 14; D: TRBD2; CDR3: CASSESWTSAEQYF; DNA: TGTGCCAGCAGTGAATCGTGGACTAGCGCCGAGCAGTACTTC
size: few; V: TRBV11-2; J: TRBJ2-1; length: 15; D: -; CDR3: CASSLIPGRDNEQFF; DNA: TGTGCCAGCAGCTTAATCCCGGGGAGAGACAATGAGCAGTTCTTC
size: few; V: TRBV4-3; J: TRBJ1-2; length: 13; D: TRBD1; CDR3: CASSDRGRGGYTF; DNA: TGCGCCAGCAGCGACAGGGGGCGAGGAGGCTACACCTTC
size: few; V: TRBV4-1; J: TRBJ2-1; length: 15; D: TRBD2; CDR3: CASSVGLAGGYEQFF; DNA: TGCGCCAGCAGCGTCGGACTAGCGGGAGGCTATGAGCAGTTCTTC
size: -; V: TRBV4-1; J: TRBJ2-7; length: 13; D: -; CDR3: CASSQNGGAEQYF; DNA: TGCGCCAGCAGCCAAAACGGAGGGGCCGAGCAGTACTTC
size: many; V: TRBV5-1; J: TRBJ2-1; length: 15; D: TRBD2; CDR3: CASSLELAGTYEQFF; DNA: TGCGCCAGCAGCTTGGAACTAGCGGGCACCTATGAGCAGTTCTTC
size: -; V: TRBV29-1; J: TRBJ1-2; length: 14; D: -; CDR3: CSVPEPGGYYGYTF; DNA: TGCAGCGTCCCCGAGCCGGGCGGATACTATGGCTACACCTTC
size: few; V: TRBV24-1; J: TRBJ1-2; length: 12; D: -; CDR3: CATSAGRGGYTF; DNA: TGTGCCACCAGTGCAGGGCGTGGTGGCTACACCTTC
size: -; V: TRBV9; J: TRBJ2-5; length: 13; D: -; CDR3: CASSVALAETQYF; DNA: TGTGCCAGCAGCGTAGCCCTAGCAGAGACCCAGTACTTC
size: few; V: TRBV6-1; J: TRBJ1-2; length: 13; D: -; CDR3: CASSALRADGYTF; DNA: TGTGCCAGCAGTGCCCTTAGGGCCGATGGCTACACCTTC
size: few; V: TRBV6-2/TRBV6-3; J: TRBJ2-5; length: 15; D: TRBD2; CDR3: CASSLRQAGGQTQYF; DNA: TGTGCCAGCAGCCTCCGGCAAGCGGGAGGACAGACCCAGTACTTC
size: few; V: TRBV10-3; J: TRBJ1-5; length: 14; D: -; CDR3: CATRDRYSNQPQHF; DNA: TGTGCCACACGGGACCGATATAGCAATCAGCCCCAGCATTTT
size: -; V: TRBV2; J: TRBJ1-2; length: 12; D: TRBD1; CDR3: CARTGGAGGYTF; DNA: TGTGCCAGGACAGGGGGCGCCGGTGGCTACACCTTC
size: many; V: TRBV5-1; J: TRBJ2-3; length: 17; D: TRBD2; CDR3: CATTHGASGPSTDTQYF; DNA: TGCGCCACCACTCACGGGGCTAGCGGGCCTAGCACAGATACGCAGTATTTT
size: -; V: TRBV6-1; J: TRBJ1-5; length: 15; D: TRBD1; CDR3: CASARTGNSNQPQHF; DNA: TGTGCCAGCGCCCGGACAGGGAATAGCAATCAGCCCCAGCATTTT
size: -; V: TRBV20-1; J: TRBJ2-1; length: 12; D: TRBD2; CDR3: CSAGRASDEQFF; DNA: TGCAGTGCTGGGAGGGCCAGCGATGAGCAGTTCTTC